This T cell receptor (beta chain) was identified in a study of OX40 agonist ivuxolimab in advanced cancers. About the study: A mean age of roughly 60 years, range roughly 23 to 85, was recorded, and under 85% were male. Overall study findings and caveats: Clonal expansion from baseline to week 6 occurred in both CD4+ and CD8+ T cells. Expanded peripheral T-cell antigen specificity went undetermined. Relative to CD4+, CD8+ T cells held more expanded clones on average.

This clone was observed a single time. Its antigen is currently unknown. The assay was immunoSEQ multiplex PCR, and TCRdb's table has in-frame clones only and misses some. This table holds over 10,000 clones, approximately 92% found once. The TCR comes from an adult with an advanced solid tumor such as melanoma, head and neck, liver or kidney cancer. This specimen was CD4+ or CD8+ T cells sorted from blood, taken in a trial of the OX40 agonist ivuxolimab.

The CDR3 loop reads CATSRDIAGLADTQYF. In nucleotides, the CDR3 is TGTGCCACCAGCAGAGATATTGCGGGGTTAGCGGATACGCAGTATTTT. V usage is TRBV15 and J usage is TRBJ2-3; the D gene is possibly TRBD2 (6 bases). The CDR3 spans 16 residues. The V end lost 0 bases, the J end lost 6 bases, and 16 bases lay between the germline ends. Germline assignment: CDR1 LNHNV and CDR2 YYDKDF (reference sequence).